These 16 T cell receptor beta chains originate from one sample sequenced in a study of T cells expressing NK-cell markers. TCRdb re-called the 5' RACE reads; every CDR3 protein appears as one record, without DNA. The sample features almost 450,000 distinct CDR3 sequences, with 7.3% in its top ten. The material sequenced was blood T cells: a sorted CD56 or NKG2C T cell subset, CD4+ or CD8+ T cells, or bulk PBMC T cells (not recorded which). These receptors came from a woman aged 18 to 75 in good health.

This rearrangement joins TRBV12-3 or TRBV12-4 to TRBJ2-7; TCRdb returns TRBD2, unconfirmable since there is no DNA. This CDR3 is built from 14 residues. The CDR3 here is CASKSTSGGYEQYF.

The chain is built from TRBV6-5 and TRBJ2-5; the TCRdb D gene call, TRBD1, has no DNA to confirm it. Germline CDR1 and CDR2: MNHEY and SVGAGI. The CDR3 covers 17 residues. This CDR3 reads CASSYREGALGQETQYF.

The chain recombines TRBV7-8 with TRBJ1-5; TCRdb picks TRBD1, but there is no DNA to check that call. The CDR3 is 16 residues long. The germline CDR1 and CDR2 sequences are SGHVS and FQNEAQ. CDR3 residues: CASSLGTRGGSQPQHF.

The CDR3: CASMDRTLDTQYF. The chain combines TRBV25-1 with TRBJ2-3. The CDR3 runs 13 residues. Germline V CDR1 and CDR2: MGHDK, SYGVNS.

J is TRBJ2-1 and V is TRBV7-2. The CDR3 has 14 amino acids. Germline values: CDR1 SGHTA, CDR2 FQGNSA. CDR3 amino acids: CASSLRRSGNEQFF.

J is TRBJ2-2 and V is TRBV18. Looked up from germline, CDR1 is KGHSH and CDR2 is LQKENI. This CDR3 has 14 residues. The CDR3 reads CASSPSLGSGELFF.

The J gene is TRBJ2-1, the V gene TRBV20-1; TCRdb proposes TRBD2, but this gene call is untestable without DNA. This CDR3 comprises 11 residues. Germline lookup yields CDR1 DFQATT and CDR2 SNEGSKA (reference sequence). The CDR3 here is CSASVGSEQFF.

This chain uses TRBV7-2 with TRBJ2-1. Germline V gene data show CDR1 as SGHTA and CDR2 as FQGNSA. This CDR3 has 15 amino acids. CDR3 region: CASTFSGSAYNEQFF.

V is TRBV20-1 and J is TRBJ2-7; TCRdb indicates TRBD1, and absent DNA this call remains unverified. Germline loops: CDR1 DFQATT, CDR2 SNEGSKA (reference sequence). There are 16 residues in the CDR3. CDR3 amino acids: CSAGGWGASPDYEQYF.

This sequence joins TRBV5-6 and TRBJ1-1. Germline V lookup: CDR1 SGHDT, CDR2 YYEEEE. This CDR3 contains 13 residues. CDR3 sequence: CASSPVENTEAFF.

The chain couples TRBV5-1 to TRBJ1-3; TCRdb's D call of TRBD1 is untestable without DNA. The V gene's germline CDR1 is SGHRS and CDR2 YFSETQ. This CDR3 has 14 residues. Here the CDR3 reads CASSWGTTGNTIYF.

The V call is TRBV29-1, the J call TRBJ1-2; TCRdb lists TRBD1, though no DNA is available to test this call. In germline, CDR1 is SQVTM, CDR2 ANQGSEA. The CDR3 consists of 12 residues. CDR3 region: CSVEVGAYGYTF.

V is TRBV4-3 and J is TRBJ2-1; with no DNA, the TCRdb D assignment of TRBD1 cannot be verified. The CDR3 is made up of 17 amino acids. Germline V gene data show CDR1 as LGHNA and CDR2 as YSLEER. This CDR3 reads CASSQDLETTVELEQFF.

The chain has TRBV12-3 or TRBV12-4 and TRBJ2-2; the TCRdb call, TRBD1, lacks DNA for checking. The CDR3 sequence is 13 residues long. This chain's CDR3 is CASTRGPTGELFF.

The chain links TRBV20-1 to TRBJ2-7. The CDR3 runs to 13 residues. CDR1 and CDR2 (germline): DFQATT, SNEGSKA (reference sequence). CDR3 amino acids: CSVPDRASYEQYF.

V and J are TRBV20-1 and TRBJ2-7; TCRdb picks TRBD2, but there is no DNA to check that call. The CDR3 totals 13 residues. From germline, CDR1 is DFQATT and CDR2 SNEGSKA (reference sequence). The CDR3 loop is CSARGPWAGEGPF.